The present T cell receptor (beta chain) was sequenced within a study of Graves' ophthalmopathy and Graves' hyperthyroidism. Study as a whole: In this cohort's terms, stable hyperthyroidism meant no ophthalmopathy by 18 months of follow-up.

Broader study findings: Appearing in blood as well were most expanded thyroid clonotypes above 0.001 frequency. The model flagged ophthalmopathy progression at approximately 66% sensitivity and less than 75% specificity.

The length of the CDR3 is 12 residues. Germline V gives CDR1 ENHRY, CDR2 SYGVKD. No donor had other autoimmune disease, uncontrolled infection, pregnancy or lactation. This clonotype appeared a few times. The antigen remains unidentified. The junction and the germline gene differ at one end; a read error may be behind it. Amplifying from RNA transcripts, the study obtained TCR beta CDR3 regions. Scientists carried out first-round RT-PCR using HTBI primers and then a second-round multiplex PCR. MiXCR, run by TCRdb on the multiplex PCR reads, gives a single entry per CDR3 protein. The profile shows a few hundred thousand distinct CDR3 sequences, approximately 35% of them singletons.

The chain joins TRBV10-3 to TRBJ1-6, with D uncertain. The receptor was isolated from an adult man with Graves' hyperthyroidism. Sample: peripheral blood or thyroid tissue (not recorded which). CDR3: CATSGRSSALHF. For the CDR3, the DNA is TGTGCCACCAGTGGGAGGAGTAGCGCCCTCCACTTT.